The rows below give T cell receptor beta chains drawn from one sample of a study of identical twins. TCRdb passed the 5' RACE reads through MiXCR, listing each CDR3 protein once. This table has hundreds of thousands of distinct CDR3 sequences, roughly a tenth appearing once. Sequencing was done on a sample of memory (CD45RO+) T cells sorted from blood. Receptors were obtained from a woman aged 18-35 years in good health. Each CDR3 is given with its conserved first and last residue. Fields, in order: clone size, D gene, V gene, J gene, CDR3 length, CDR3 protein, CDR3 DNA. The D gene is left open where the match is weak. The size field is filled for only some rows; it gives once, few, many or a size class.

clone size: .
D gene: TRBD2
V gene: TRBV5-1
J gene: TRBJ2-2
CDR3 length: 18
CDR3 protein: CASSLLTSGGLNTGELFF
CDR3 DNA: TGCGCCAGCAGCTTACTGACTAGCGGGGGGCTTAACACCGGGGAGCTGTTTTTT

clone size: once
D gene: TRBD1
V gene: TRBV2
J gene: TRBJ2-7
CDR3 length: 14
CDR3 protein: CASSELDRGGEQYF
CDR3 DNA: TGTGCCAGCAGTGAACTGGACAGGGGAGGAGAGCAGTACTTC

clone size: many
D gene: TRBD1
V gene: TRBV11-3
J gene: TRBJ2-2
CDR3 length: 15
CDR3 protein: CASSLRRGWTGELFF
CDR3 DNA: TGTGCCAGCAGCTTACGCAGGGGGTGGACCGGGGAGCTGTTTTTT

clone size: many
D gene: .
V gene: TRBV6-4
J gene: TRBJ2-1
CDR3 length: 14
CDR3 protein: CASSGAAHNNEQFF
CDR3 DNA: TGTGCCAGCAGTGGGGCAGCCCATAACAATGAGCAGTTCTTC

clone size: many
D gene: .
V gene: TRBV3-1
J gene: TRBJ1-2
CDR3 length: 14
CDR3 protein: CASSQDTATYGYTF
CDR3 DNA: TGTGCCAGCAGCCAAGATACAGCCACCTATGGCTACACCTTC

clone size: few
D gene: .
V gene: TRBV7-2
J gene: TRBJ2-7
CDR3 length: 15
CDR3 protein: CASSLVGVGLVEQYF
CDR3 DNA: TGTGCCAGCAGCTTAGTAGGAGTCGGGCTCGTCGAGCAGTACTTC

clone size: .
D gene: .
V gene: TRBV3-1
J gene: TRBJ2-1
CDR3 length: 15
CDR3 protein: CASSPWDRRTVEQFF
CDR3 DNA: TGTGCCAGCAGCCCTTGGGACCGGCGGACTGTTGAGCAGTTCTTC

clone size: few
D gene: .
V gene: TRBV20-1
J gene: TRBJ2-1
CDR3 length: 16
CDR3 protein: CSASVWESAGGNEQFF
CDR3 DNA: TGCAGTGCTAGTGTCTGGGAGAGCGCAGGCGGCAATGAGCAGTTCTTC

clone size: few
D gene: .
V gene: TRBV5-6
J gene: TRBJ2-1
CDR3 length: 14
CDR3 protein: CASSLGARHNEQFF
CDR3 DNA: TGTGCCAGCAGCTTGGGGGCGCGCCACAATGAGCAGTTCTTC

clone size: .
D gene: .
V gene: TRBV4-3
J gene: TRBJ2-1
CDR3 length: 17
CDR3 protein: CASSPQMDSGGGGEQFF
CDR3 DNA: TGCGCCAGCAGCCCCCAAATGGATAGCGGAGGGGGCGGTGAGCAGTTCTTC

clone size: .
D gene: .
V gene: TRBV6-2/TRBV6-3
J gene: TRBJ2-5
CDR3 length: 11
CDR3 protein: CASSDILAQYF
CDR3 DNA: TGTGCCAGCAGTGACATACTGGCCCAGTACTTC

clone size: few
D gene: .
V gene: TRBV7-9
J gene: TRBJ2-1
CDR3 length: 13
CDR3 protein: CASSLRGNDEQFF
CDR3 DNA: TGTGCCAGCAGCTTAAGGGGGAACGATGAGCAGTTCTTC

clone size: few
D gene: TRBD1
V gene: TRBV10-2
J gene: TRBJ1-2
CDR3 length: 14
CDR3 protein: CASSDGDSYYGYTF
CDR3 DNA: TGCGCCAGCAGTGATGGGGACAGCTACTATGGCTACACCTTC

clone size: many
D gene: .
V gene: TRBV12-3/TRBV12-4
J gene: TRBJ2-5
CDR3 length: 12
CDR3 protein: CASSRVGETQYF
CDR3 DNA: TGTGCCAGCAGTCGGGTGGGGGAGACCCAGTACTTC

clone size: few
D gene: .
V gene: TRBV27
J gene: TRBJ1-1
CDR3 length: 15
CDR3 protein: CASSSLGGGYTEAFF
CDR3 DNA: TGTGCCAGCAGTTCGCTCGGTGGTGGGTACACTGAAGCTTTCTTT

clone size: many
D gene: .
V gene: TRBV5-1
J gene: TRBJ2-1
CDR3 length: 14
CDR3 protein: CASSRDSPYNEQFF
CDR3 DNA: TGCGCCAGCAGCCGGGACTCGCCTTACAATGAGCAGTTCTTC

clone size: few
D gene: TRBD1
V gene: TRBV9
J gene: TRBJ1-2
CDR3 length: 19
CDR3 protein: CASSHPTGGIVTNNYGYTF
CDR3 DNA: TGTGCCAGCAGCCATCCGACAGGGGGCATAGTGACTAATAACTATGGCTACACCTTC

clone size: few
D gene: .
V gene: TRBV20-1
J gene: TRBJ2-2
CDR3 length: 15
CDR3 protein: CSARGAGRNTGELFF
CDR3 DNA: TGCAGTGCTAGAGGGGCAGGGCGGAACACCGGGGAGCTGTTTTTT

clone size: few
D gene: .
V gene: TRBV21-1
J gene: TRBJ1-5
CDR3 length: 17
CDR3 protein: CASSKKSFWDTNQPQHF
CDR3 DNA: TGTGCCAGCAGCAAAAAGTCCTTTTGGGATACCAATCAGCCCCAGCATTTT

clone size: many
D gene: .
V gene: TRBV25-1
J gene: TRBJ2-5
CDR3 length: 12
CDR3 protein: CASSNQGQRVYF
CDR3 DNA: TGTGCCAGCAGTAACCAGGGACAGCGGGTCTACTTC

clone size: few
D gene: .
V gene: TRBV7-9
J gene: TRBJ1-1
CDR3 length: 13
CDR3 protein: CASTFWGPTEAFF
CDR3 DNA: TGTGCCAGCACCTTCTGGGGGCCCACTGAAGCTTTCTTT

clone size: few
D gene: TRBD2
V gene: TRBV20-1
J gene: TRBJ2-3
CDR3 length: 16
CDR3 protein: CSGLSGGAMRADTQYF
CDR3 DNA: TGCAGTGGGCTTAGCGGGGGCGCTATGAGAGCAGATACGCAGTATTTT

clone size: many
D gene: .
V gene: TRBV6-6
J gene: TRBJ1-5
CDR3 length: 12
CDR3 protein: CASSISNQPQHF
CDR3 DNA: TGTGCCAGCAGTATTAGCAATCAGCCCCAGCATTTT

clone size: .
D gene: .
V gene: TRBV6-5
J gene: TRBJ2-5
CDR3 length: 16
CDR3 protein: CASSSDPDRARETQYF
CDR3 DNA: TGTGCCAGCAGTTCCGACCCGGACAGAGCAAGGGAGACCCAGTACTTC

clone size: many
D gene: .
V gene: TRBV20-1
J gene: TRBJ2-1
CDR3 length: 10
CDR3 protein: CSAPRGEQFF
CDR3 DNA: TGCAGTGCCCCCCGAGGGGAGCAGTTCTTC

clone size: .
D gene: TRBD1
V gene: TRBV27
J gene: TRBJ2-1
CDR3 length: 14
CDR3 protein: CASSRDRGRNEQFF
CDR3 DNA: TGTGCCAGCAGCCGGGACAGGGGGCGAAATGAGCAGTTCTTC

clone size: .
D gene: TRBD2
V gene: TRBV15
J gene: TRBJ2-3
CDR3 length: 18
CDR3 protein: CATSRELRSGRATDTQYF
CDR3 DNA: TGTGCCACCAGCAGAGAACTTCGTAGCGGGAGGGCCACAGATACGCAGTATTTT

clone size: .
D gene: .
V gene: TRBV7-9
J gene: TRBJ2-7
CDR3 length: 14
CDR3 protein: CASSHPDYPYEQYF
CDR3 DNA: TGTGCCAGCAGCCACCCCGACTATCCCTACGAGCAGTACTTC

clone size: .
D gene: .
V gene: TRBV21-1
J gene: TRBJ1-2
CDR3 length: 16
CDR3 protein: CASSKVGKSQQGGYTF
CDR3 DNA: TGTGCCAGCAGCAAAGTCGGAAAAAGCCAACAGGGAGGCTACACCTTC

clone size: .
D gene: TRBD1
V gene: TRBV27
J gene: TRBJ1-1
CDR3 length: 15
CDR3 protein: CASSLRTGLNTEAFF
CDR3 DNA: TGTGCCAGCAGTTTACGGACAGGACTGAACACTGAAGCTTTCTTT

clone size: .
D gene: .
V gene: TRBV19
J gene: TRBJ1-2
CDR3 length: 13
CDR3 protein: CASSSSSWGGYTF
CDR3 DNA: TGTGCCAGTAGTTCTTCATCTTGGGGTGGCTACACCTTC

clone size: many
D gene: .
V gene: TRBV19
J gene: TRBJ2-5
CDR3 length: 15
CDR3 protein: CASSGLREPQETQYF
CDR3 DNA: TGTGCCAGTAGTGGTCTCAGGGAACCCCAAGAGACCCAGTACTTC

clone size: many
D gene: .
V gene: TRBV7-8
J gene: TRBJ1-1
CDR3 length: 17
CDR3 protein: CASSLATWARGFGEAFF
CDR3 DNA: TGTGCCAGCAGCTTAGCAACTTGGGCTCGGGGATTCGGCGAAGCTTTCTTT

clone size: few
D gene: .
V gene: TRBV18
J gene: TRBJ2-4
CDR3 length: 15
CDR3 protein: CASSPVDTFKNIQYF
CDR3 DNA: TGTGCCAGCTCACCAGTCGATACCTTTAAAAACATTCAGTACTTC

clone size: .
D gene: .
V gene: TRBV6-5
J gene: TRBJ2-7
CDR3 length: 14
CDR3 protein: CASSYSGTSNEQYF
CDR3 DNA: TGTGCCAGCAGTTACTCCGGGACCTCCAACGAGCAGTACTTC